This T cell receptor beta chain was found in a study of cytomegalovirus exposure and HLA in healthy donors. Some clones are missing from TCRdb's copy, which holds only in-frame ones; the method was immunoSEQ multiplex PCR. The sample carries more than 300,000 clones, 80% to 90% recorded once. The trim removed 2 bases at V and 7 bases at J, leaving 6 bases unmatched. The V gene's germline CDR1 is SGHRS and CDR2 YFSETQ. This CDR3 is 16 amino acids long. This clonotype was obtained from a woman younger than 35 in good health and CMV-seronegative. Sequenced material: PBMCs. The chain links TRBV5-1 to TRBJ2-1; 13 nucleotides match TRBD2. CDR3 sequence (DNA): TGCGCCAGCAGCTTCGGACTAGCGGGAGACGGAAATGAGCAGTTCTTC. Its translation: CASSFGLAGDGNEQFF.